This T cell receptor beta chain comes out of a study of cytomegalovirus exposure and HLA in healthy donors. V shed 1 base and J shed 7 bases, with 17 bases lying between them. The V gene's germline CDR1 is LGHNA and CDR2 YSLEER. The CDR3 is 15 amino acids. Amplification used 60 Vbeta primers and 13 Jbeta primers. The assay was immunoSEQ multiplex PCR, and TCRdb's table has in-frame clones only and misses some. The data contain approximately 150,000 clones, around 78% of them singletons. The sample consisted of PBMCs. The chain recombines TRBV4-3 with TRBJ2-7; D might be TRBD1 (5 bases). The receptor's source is a woman between 40 and 50 years old in good health and CMV-seropositive. The CDR3 DNA follows: TGCGCCAGCAGCCAAGGGGGTGGGGCAATAGGGGAGCAGTACTTC. This gives the protein CASSQGGGAIGEQYF.